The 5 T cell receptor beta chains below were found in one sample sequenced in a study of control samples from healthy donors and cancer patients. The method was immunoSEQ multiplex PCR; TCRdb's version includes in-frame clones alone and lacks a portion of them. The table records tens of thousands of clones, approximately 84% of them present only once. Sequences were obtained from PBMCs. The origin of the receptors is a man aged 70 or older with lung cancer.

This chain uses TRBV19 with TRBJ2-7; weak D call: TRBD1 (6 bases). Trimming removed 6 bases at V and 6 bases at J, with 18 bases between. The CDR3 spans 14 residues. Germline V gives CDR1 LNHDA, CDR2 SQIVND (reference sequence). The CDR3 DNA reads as TGTGCCAGTAGACCCGGGACAAAAATCGCCGAGCAGTACTTC. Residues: CASRPGTKIAEQYF.

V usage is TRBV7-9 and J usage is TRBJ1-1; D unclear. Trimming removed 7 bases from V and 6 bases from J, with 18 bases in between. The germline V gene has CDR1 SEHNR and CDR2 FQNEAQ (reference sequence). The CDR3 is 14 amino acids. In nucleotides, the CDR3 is TGTGCCAGCATCCCCGCGACTGGGTTTGCTGAAGCTTTCTTT. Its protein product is CASIPATGFAEAFF.

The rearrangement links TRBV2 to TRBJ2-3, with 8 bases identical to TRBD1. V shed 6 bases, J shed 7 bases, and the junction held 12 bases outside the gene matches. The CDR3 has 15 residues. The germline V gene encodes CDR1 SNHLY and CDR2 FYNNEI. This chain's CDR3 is CASSEPGGVSYTQYF. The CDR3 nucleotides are TGTGCCAGCAGCGAACCAGGGGGCGTTTCATATACGCAGTATTTT.

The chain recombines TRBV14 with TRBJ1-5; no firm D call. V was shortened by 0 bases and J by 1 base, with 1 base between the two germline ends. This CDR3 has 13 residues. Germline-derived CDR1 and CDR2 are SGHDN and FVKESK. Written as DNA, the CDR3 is TGTGCCAGCAGCCAAGAAAGCAATCAGCCCCAGCATTTT. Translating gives CASSQESNQPQHF.

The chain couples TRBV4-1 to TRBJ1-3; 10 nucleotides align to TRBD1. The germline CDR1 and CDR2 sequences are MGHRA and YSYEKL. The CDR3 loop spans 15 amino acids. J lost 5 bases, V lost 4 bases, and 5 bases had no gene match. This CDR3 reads CASSLRQGARNTIYF. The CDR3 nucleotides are TGCGCCAGCAGCCTCCGACAGGGGGCCAGAAACACCATATATTTT.